The 30 T cell receptor beta chains reported below all come from one sample, sequenced in a study of blood T cell repertoires in COVID-19. Repertoires were generated with immunoSEQ multiplex PCR, while TCRdb's copy carries only in-frame clones and drops some. The sample carries 200,000 to 250,000 clones, about 84% recorded once. The sequenced sample was PBMCs or T cells enriched from blood (not recorded which). All receptors come from a man aged 55 to 70 who had recovered from COVID-19.

CDR3 bases: TGTGCCAGCAGCTTTCCGGGGGACGGAAACACCATATATTTT. This gives the protein CASSFPGDGNTIYF. The chain links TRBV5-8 to TRBJ1-3; possible D gene TRBD1, 5 bases. The CDR3 runs 14 residues. V lost 2 bases to trimming and J lost 4 bases, with 10 bases between them. Germline V gene sequence: CDR1 SGHTS, CDR2 YDEGEE.

The chain joins TRBV15 to TRBJ2-7, with a possible D match to TRBD1 (6 bases). Germline CDR1 is LNHNV and CDR2 is YYDKDF (reference sequence). The CDR3 loop spans 17 amino acids. The V end was cut by 1 base, the J end by 3 bases, with 19 bases between. The CDR3, as DNA: TGTGCCACCAGCAGAGGAAGTCGGACAGCGGCCGGCTACGAGCAGTACTTC. The encoded protein is CATSRGSRTAAGYEQYF.

The chain employs TRBV9 and TRBJ1-1; D is possibly TRBD1 (5 bases). The CDR3 is made up of 15 amino acids. The germline V gene has CDR1 SGDLS and CDR2 YYNGEE. The V and J ends lost 1 base and 1 base respectively, with 11 bases between them. The CDR3 nucleotides read TGTGCCAGCAGCGTAACGGGGAGGGGGAACACTGAAGCTTTCTTT. This encodes CASSVTGRGNTEAFF.

The chain uses TRBV4-2 and TRBJ1-1; D is possibly TRBD1 (5 bases). CDR1 and CDR2 from the germline V gene are LGHNA and YNFKEQ. V lost 0 bases and J lost 2, with 16 bases in between. The CDR3 has 17 amino acids. Here the CDR3 DNA reads TGTGCCAGCAGCCAAGATCGGGACTGGGGCGGAAACACTGAAGCTTTCTTT. It yields the protein CASSQDRDWGGNTEAFF.

This chain links TRBV6-2 or TRBV6-3 with TRBJ2-7; D not certain. The CDR3 length is 13 residues. CDR1 and CDR2 (germline): MNHEY, SVGEGT. V lost 6 bases and J 1 base, leaving 10 bases between the germline ends. Here the CDR3 DNA reads TGTGCCAGCAGCCGGGCCGCGTCCTACGAGCAGTACTTC. It yields the protein CASSRAASYEQYF.

This chain connects TRBV25-1 to TRBJ1-6; maybe TRBD1 (5 bases). Germline values: CDR1 MGHDK, CDR2 SYGVNS. The CDR3 spans 14 residues. Deletions cut 3 bases from V and 10 bases from J, with 13 bases between. The CDR3 loop is CASSDSGGWSPLHF. Written as DNA, the CDR3 is TGTGCCAGCAGTGATAGCGGGGGGTGGTCACCCCTCCACTTT.

V and J are TRBV24-1 and TRBJ2-7; D is unresolved. Between the trimmed V and J ends, which lost 1 base and 2 bases, there was a span of 8 bases. Germline lookup yields CDR1 KGHDR and CDR2 SFDVKD. This CDR3 is 14 amino acids long. CDR3 nucleotide sequence: TGTGCCACCAGTGATTTCTCCCCCGCCTACGAGCAGTACTTC. It yields the protein CATSDFSPAYEQYF.

This clone was seen once. This chain joins TRBV30 and TRBJ1-5, with D maybe TRBD1 (5 bases). The CDR3 has 13 amino acids. Deletions cut 3 bases from V and 6 bases from J, with 12 bases between. CDR1 GTSNPN and CDR2 SVGIG come from the germline V gene (reference sequence). The CDR3 nucleotides read TGTGCCTGGAGCATCAGGGAGGCTCAGCCCCAGCATTTT. Its translation: CAWSIREAQPQHF.

This chain joins TRBV5-6 and TRBJ1-1; TRBD1 aligns across 7 bases. The ends lost 2 bases at V and 1 base at J; junction bases unmatched: 2. CDR1 is SGHDT, CDR2 YYEEEE, per germline. CDR3 size: 14 residues. The CDR3 DNA is TGTGCCAGCAGCTTTAGACAGGGGAACACTGAAGCTTTCTTT. This encodes CASSFRQGNTEAFF.

The chain carries TRBV29-1 and TRBJ2-1, with a tentative D call TRBD1 (6 bases). V lost 1 base, J lost 5 bases, and 9 bases lay in between. The CDR3 sequence is 13 residues long. Germline V gives CDR1 SQVTM, CDR2 ANQGSEA. The CDR3 protein is CSVEGGQHNEQFF. DNA of the CDR3: TGCAGCGTTGAAGGTGGACAGCACAATGAGCAGTTCTTC.

J is TRBJ2-2 and V is TRBV6-5, with 7 positions matching TRBD2. The length of the CDR3 is 14 residues. V gave up 6 bases and J gave up 6 bases; unmatched junction bases: 7. The germline V gene encodes CDR1 MNHEY and CDR2 SVGAGI. The CDR3 loop is CASSSHLAAGELFF. As DNA, the CDR3 is TGTGCCAGCAGCTCCCACCTAGCGGCCGGGGAGCTGTTTTTT.

In DNA, the CDR3 is TGTGCCAGCAGTGGGGACCCTATTAGGGGGGGCAACACAGATACGCAGTATTTT. This encodes CASSGDPIRGGNTDTQYF. V and J are TRBV25-1 and TRBJ2-3, with TRBD2 as a possible D gene (7 bases). V dropped 4 bases and J dropped 2 bases, with 22 bases sitting between them. This CDR3 region has 18 residues. Looked up from germline, CDR1 is MGHDK and CDR2 is SYGVNS.

The chain combines TRBV5-1 with TRBJ2-7, with D hard to call. Germline V CDR1 and CDR2: SGHRS, YFSETQ. Trimming removed 0 bases from V and 3 bases from J, with 16 bases in between. The CDR3 covers 16 residues. The CDR3 region is CASSLVTSSRFYEQYF. The CDR3 DNA reads TGCGCCAGCAGCTTGGTCACATCCTCACGCTTCTACGAGCAGTACTTC. The complete variable domain, with remaining parts taken from reference TRBV5-1 and TRBJ2-7, reads KAGVTQTPRYLIKTRGQQVTLSCSPISGHRSVSWYQQTPGQGLQFLFEYFSETQRNKGNFPGRFSGRQFSNSRSEMNVSTLELGDSALYLCASSLVTSSRFYEQYFGPGTRLTVT.

The chain links TRBV11-3 to TRBJ2-1, with TRBD1 matching over 7 bases. Germline V gives CDR1 SGHNT, CDR2 YENEEA. This CDR3 comprises 16 residues. The junction had 12 bases not matched to a gene; V was cut back by 2 bases and J by 8 bases. For the CDR3, the DNA is TGTGCCAGCAGCTTACGAGGGACAGACGTATTCCATGAGCAGTTCTTC. It encodes CASSLRGTDVFHEQFF.

The V gene is TRBV7-9, the J gene TRBJ2-2; TRBD1 matches 9 bases. The CDR3 is 16 residues long. J gave up 1 base and V 5 bases, and 5 bases lay outside the gene matches. Germline CDR1 reads SEHNR; CDR2 reads FQNEAQ (reference sequence). The CDR3 region is CASSTRDRENTGELFF. CDR3 in DNA: TGTGCCAGCAGCACGAGGGACAGGGAGAACACCGGGGAGCTGTTTTTT.

The chain combines TRBV2 with TRBJ1-6; D is ambiguous. CDR3 length equals 13 residues. V was clipped by 4 bases and J by 10 bases, with 11 bases between them. Germline CDR1 is SNHLY and CDR2 is FYNNEI. For the CDR3, the DNA is TGTGCCAGCAGTGGCCGGGAGGAATCACCCCTCCACTTT. Translating it yields CASSGREESPLHF.

The CDR3 DNA is TGTGCCAGTAGTTGGACTACAACTAATGAAAAACTGTTTTTT. It yields the protein CASSWTTTNEKLFF. The chain combines TRBV19 with TRBJ1-4; no definite D call. Germline values: CDR1 LNHDA, CDR2 SQIVND (reference sequence). V lost 5 bases to trimming and J lost 0 bases, with 7 bases between them. CDR3 length equals 14 residues.

This chain connects TRBV12-3 or TRBV12-4 to TRBJ1-2, with no clear D. V shed 7 bases and J shed 6 bases, with 12 bases lying between them. CDR3 length: 12 residues. The CDR3 loop is CASTRLGDGYTF. The CDR3 DNA sequence: TGTGCCAGCACCCGACTGGGAGATGGCTACACCTTC.

The genes are TRBV6-5 and TRBJ2-5; the D is unclear. The CDR3 extends over 14 amino acids. V gave up 5 bases and J gave up 3 bases, with 13 bases separating them. CDR1 and CDR2 (germline): MNHEY, SVGAGI. CDR3 sequence: CASSRRGPEETQYF. Here the CDR3 DNA reads TGTGCCAGCAGTAGACGTGGGCCCGAAGAGACCCAGTACTTC.

V is TRBV7-2 and J is TRBJ1-5; no definite D call. The V gene's germline CDR1 is SGHTA and CDR2 FQGNSA. V lost 1 base and J 4 bases, leaving 5 bases between the germline ends. This CDR3 has 13 amino acids. CDR3 in amino acids: CASSLVRNQPQHF. CDR3 nucleotides: TGTGCCAGCAGCTTAGTGCGAAATCAGCCCCAGCATTTT.

This clone was seen only a few times. The chain links TRBV19 to TRBJ2-5; D is possibly TRBD1 (6 bases). Trimming took 4 bases from V and 2 from J, leaving 8 bases between them. CDR1 is LNHDA and CDR2 is SQIVND in the germline V gene (reference sequence). The CDR3 has 13 residues. The CDR3 nucleotides read TGTGCCAGTAGTACTGGGACACAAGAGACCCAGTACTTC. This gives the protein CASSTGTQETQYF. Supplemented by reference TRBV19 and TRBJ2-5, the full variable domain reads DGGITQSPKYLFRKEGQNVTLSCEQNLNHDAMYWYRQDPGQGLRLIYYSQIVNDFQKGDIAEGYSVSREKKESFPLTVTSAQKNPTAFYLCASSTGTQETQYFGPGTRLLVL.

This clone was seen repeatedly, ten times or more. The chain has TRBV6-1 and TRBJ1-3; D is unresolved. The CDR3 extends over 15 amino acids. Germline-derived CDR1 and CDR2 are MNHNS and SASEGT. V was trimmed by 3 bases and J by 7 bases, leaving 16 bases between them. For the CDR3, the DNA is TGTGCCAGCAGTGAGAGACATTCAGCCCAGAACACCATATATTTT. It codes for CASSERHSAQNTIYF.

V usage is TRBV30 and J usage is TRBJ1-2; 7 positions agree with TRBD1. Unmatched junction bases numbered 4, after V lost 2 bases and J lost 1 base. The length of the CDR3 is 14 residues. Per germline, CDR1 GTSNPN and CDR2 SVGIG (reference sequence). DNA for the CDR3: TGTGCCTGGAGTACGACAGGGATTAACTATGGCTACACCTTC. Amino acids: CAWSTTGINYGYTF.

V usage is TRBV19 and J usage is TRBJ2-7, with 11 positions matching TRBD1. The CDR3 runs to 18 residues. Germline CDR1 is LNHDA and CDR2 is SQIVND (reference sequence). V trimming: 5 bases; J trimming: 1 base; junction bases outside the gene matches: 13. The CDR3 here is CASSPNLDRGPESYEQYF. CDR3 in DNA: TGTGCCAGTAGTCCCAATCTGGACAGGGGGCCGGAGTCCTACGAGCAGTACTTC.

This chain links TRBV7-9 with TRBJ1-2, with D uncertain. The CDR3 contains 12 residues. Germline V CDR1 and CDR2: SEHNR, FQNEAQ (reference sequence). V dropped 2 bases and J dropped 8 bases, with 9 bases sitting between them. CDR3 loop: CASSLRTEGYTF. In nucleotides, the CDR3 is TGTGCCAGCAGCTTAAGGACTGAGGGCTACACCTTC.

The genes are TRBV24-1 and TRBJ1-1; D call uncertain. The CDR3 has 13 residues. The V and J ends lost 2 bases and 10 bases respectively, with 13 bases between them. CDR1 and CDR2 from the germline V gene are KGHDR and SFDVKD. For the CDR3, the DNA is TGTGCCACCAGTGATTGGGGAGGGCGCGGAGCTTTCTTT. Translated, it gives CATSDWGGRGAFF.

V and J are TRBV18 and TRBJ1-4; the match to TRBD1 covers 8 bases. After removal of 3 bases from V and 7 bases from J, the junction contained 10 bases not matched to a gene. Germline CDR1 is KGHSH and CDR2 is LQKENI. The CDR3 is 16 amino acids. Here the CDR3 DNA reads TGTGCCAGCTCACCGCGAAAGACAGGGGATAGTGAAAAACTGTTTTTT. As protein: CASSPRKTGDSEKLFF.

This clone showed up just a few times. V gene TRBV24-1 combines with J gene TRBJ2-2, with 8 bases fitting TRBD1. The CDR3 runs to 18 residues. Trimming took 4 bases from V and 5 from J; bases not matched to a gene: 14. The germline gives CDR1 KGHDR, CDR2 SFDVKD. The CDR3 is CATSDPSGGQGVTGELFF. In DNA form, the CDR3 reads TGTGCCACCAGTGACCCAAGCGGTGGACAGGGTGTAACCGGGGAGCTGTTTTTT.

V usage is TRBV14 and J usage is TRBJ2-3; 8 positions match TRBD2. V trimming: 6 bases; J trimming: 0 bases; junction bases outside the gene matches: 2. CDR1 is SGHDN and CDR2 is FVKESK in the germline V gene. The length of the CDR3 is 14 residues. The CDR3 here is CASRVAGSTDTQYF. The CDR3 DNA is TGTGCCAGCAGGGTAGCGGGAAGCACAGATACGCAGTATTTT.

The chain combines TRBV24-1 with TRBJ2-1, with 10 bases aligning to TRBD2. J gave up 4 bases and V 5 bases, and 4 bases lay outside the gene matches. Germline V lookup: CDR1 KGHDR, CDR2 SFDVKD. The CDR3 loop spans 15 amino acids. Here the CDR3 DNA reads TGTGCCACCAGTGTTGGGACTAGCGCATACAATGAGCAGTTCTTC. Encoded protein: CATSVGTSAYNEQFF.